This T cell receptor beta chain was sequenced for a study of T cell responses to AZD1222 COVID-19 vaccine (TCRdb year 2021). Notes on the research overall: Because spike-specific TCR depth and breadth did not differ between the two schedules, AZD1222 recipients who got a second dose at roughly 4 weeks were pooled with those who got a second dose at roughly 12 weeks. A total of 230 to 250 trial participants underwent TCR sequencing, of whom 207 received two doses of AZD1222 and about 26 received two doses of the MenACWY control vaccine. Trial participants were enrolled into age subgroups of 18-55, 56-69 and 70-plus years, which contained approximately 150, 30 and 60 TCR-sequenced participants, respectively. Study-wide findings and limitations: Most participants were white British and females outnumbered males, and the authors suggested that clonal diversity may have been underestimated. Nearly half of unique spike-specific TCRs reportedly recognized epitopes outside regions mutated in the B.1.351 and B.1.1.7 variants. In the small 56-69-year group, the increase in depth fell short of significance, most likely because of low power. Vaccine-associated CD4 TCRs spanned the whole spike protein, with dominant responses in regions 160-218 and 743-854. No day 14 peak-response samples were available, so repertoires were characterized only after the peak T cell response. Conclusions about previously exposed vaccinees were limited because only a handful of AZD1222 recipients were SARS-CoV-2 seropositive at baseline. After two AZD1222 doses, both the breadth and the depth of spike-specific TCRs were significantly higher than at day 0 and than in MenACWY recipients.

Turning to this clone: Its antigen is unknown. Base quality data are lacking; no much larger clone is found one base away.

The CDR3 regions of human TCRbeta chains were analyzed by immunosequencing. Regarding the original processing steps: TCRs in the repertoires were compared against a reference library of SARS-CoV-2-specific TCRs that had been generated with the MIRA antigen-specificity platform. Breadth was defined as the fraction of unique TCRs that were SARS-CoV-2-associated. Depth was defined as the fraction of total T cells that were SARS-CoV-2-associated. Each spike-specific TCR was assigned to its reactive spike region and to a CD4 or CD8 class using the MIRA data. Log10-transformed breadth and depth values were compared by one-way ANOVA with Sidak's multiple comparisons tests. In its TCRdb copy, this immuneACCESS table keeps in-frame sequences only and misses some clones. Where compared with another copy, unresolved V genes explain less than half of these, and the others have no known cause. V and J calls and clone size are those listed in that table; D and trimming were worked out from the DNA. In this sample the table shows 100,000 or so clones, approximately 90% of which occur a single time. The ten top clones hold roughly 4.7% of the sample.

Interpreted using the paper, the time point label stands for: baseline before first vaccination. Samples from vaccinated people were obtained from the UK trials COV001 and COV002, which included a single-blind randomized controlled phase 2/3 trial of AZD1222 (ChAdOx1 nCoV-19) in healthy adults. For TCRbeta chain sequencing, PBMC samples were collected from trial participants at day 0 and at day 28 after the second dose. The sequencing here drew on peripheral blood, taken on day 0 of AZD1222 vaccination. The receptor was derived from an adult in good health.

The sequence in DNA is TGTGCCAGCAGCAGGGACAGGCTGAACTATGGCTACACCTTC. The resulting protein is CASSRDRLNYGYTF. The receptor chain draws on TRBV4-2 and TRBJ1-2; 8 junctional bases match TRBD1. Looking up the germline V gene yields CDR1 LGHNA and CDR2 YNFKEQ. The CDR3 contains 14 residues, cysteine and phenylalanine counted. The entry retains the CDR3 DNA only, 42 bases that are in frame from base 1. Ends trimmed: V by 5 bases, J by 2 bases; bases unmatched to a gene: 4.